This T cell receptor (beta chain) was obtained from a study of cytomegalovirus exposure and HLA in healthy donors. The wider study: About 85 million unique TCRs from HLA-typed donors were held in an early release of data.

The PCR was carried out with 60 Vbeta primers and 13 Jbeta primers. Produced via immunoSEQ multiplex PCR; TCRdb's table is partial and in-frame only. The sample has about 70,000 clones, 86% seen once. Germline V gives CDR1 SNHLY, CDR2 FYNNEI. This CDR3 has 14 residues. Deletions cut 7 bases from V and 11 bases from J, with 23 bases between. V is TRBV2 and J is TRBJ2-5; a weak D match, TRBD2 (5 bases). The receptor comes from a woman aged 25 to 39 in good health and CMV-seronegative. Source material: PBMCs. CDR3 coding DNA: TGTGCCAGCAAATTGGGCGGGTTGGGCTTGGAGCAGTACTTC. Protein sequence: CASKLGGLGLEQYF.